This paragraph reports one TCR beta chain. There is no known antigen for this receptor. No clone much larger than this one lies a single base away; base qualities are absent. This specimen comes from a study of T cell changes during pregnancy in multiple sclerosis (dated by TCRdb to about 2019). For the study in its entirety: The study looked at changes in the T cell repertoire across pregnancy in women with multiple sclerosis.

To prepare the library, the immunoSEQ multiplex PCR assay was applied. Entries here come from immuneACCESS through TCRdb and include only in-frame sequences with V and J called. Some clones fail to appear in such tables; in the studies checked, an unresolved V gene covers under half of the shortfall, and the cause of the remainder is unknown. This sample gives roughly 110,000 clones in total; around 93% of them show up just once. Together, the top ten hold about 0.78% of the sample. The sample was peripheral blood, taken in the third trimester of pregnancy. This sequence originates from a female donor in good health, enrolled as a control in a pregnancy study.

The CDR3 protein: CASSYGQNNEKLFF. The DNA sequence reads TGTGCCAGCAGTTACGGGCAGAATAATGAAAAACTGTTTTTT. The chain uses TRBV6-6 and TRBJ1-4, with the D gene too uncertain to name. Its CDR3 holds 14 amino acids, cysteine through phenylalanine. Solely the CDR3 DNA is kept, with 42 bases framed from the first base. V is cut by 2 bases and J by 4 bases, and the space between the germline ends is 8 bases. Taken from the germline V gene (reference sequence), the CDR1 and CDR2 loops are MNHNY and SVGAGI.